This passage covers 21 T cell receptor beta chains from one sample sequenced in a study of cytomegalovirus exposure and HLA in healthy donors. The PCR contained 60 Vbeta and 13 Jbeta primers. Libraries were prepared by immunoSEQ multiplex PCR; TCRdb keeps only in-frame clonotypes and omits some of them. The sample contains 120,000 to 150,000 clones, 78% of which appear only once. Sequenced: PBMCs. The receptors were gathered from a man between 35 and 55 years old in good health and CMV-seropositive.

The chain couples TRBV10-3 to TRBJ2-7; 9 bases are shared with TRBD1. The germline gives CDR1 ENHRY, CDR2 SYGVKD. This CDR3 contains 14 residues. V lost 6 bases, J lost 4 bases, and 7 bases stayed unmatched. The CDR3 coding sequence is TGTGCCATCAGGGGGACAGGGCGGGAATACGAGCAGTACTTC. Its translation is CAIRGTGREYEQYF.

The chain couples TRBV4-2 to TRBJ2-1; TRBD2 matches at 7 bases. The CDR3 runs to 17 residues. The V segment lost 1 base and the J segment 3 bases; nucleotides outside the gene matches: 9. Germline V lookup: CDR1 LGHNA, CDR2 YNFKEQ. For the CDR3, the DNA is TGTGCCAGCAGCCAAGTGGTTGCTAGCGGAGTCTACAATGAGCAGTTCTTC. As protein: CASSQVVASGVYNEQFF.

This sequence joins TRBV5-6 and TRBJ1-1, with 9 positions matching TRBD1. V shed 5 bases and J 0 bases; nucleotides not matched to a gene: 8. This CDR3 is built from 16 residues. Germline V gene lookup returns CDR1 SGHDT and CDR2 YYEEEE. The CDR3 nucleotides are TGTGCCAGCAGACGAGATACAGGGGGCTTGAACACTGAAGCTTTCTTT. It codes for CASRRDTGGLNTEAFF.

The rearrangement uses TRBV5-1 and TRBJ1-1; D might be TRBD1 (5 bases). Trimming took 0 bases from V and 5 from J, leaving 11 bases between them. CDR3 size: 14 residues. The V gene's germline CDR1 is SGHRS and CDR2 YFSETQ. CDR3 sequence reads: CASSLEQATTEAFF. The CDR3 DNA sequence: TGCGCCAGCAGCTTGGAACAGGCGACAACTGAAGCTTTCTTT. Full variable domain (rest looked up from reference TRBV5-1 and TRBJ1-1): KAGVTQTPRYLIKTRGQQVTLSCSPISGHRSVSWYQQTPGQGLQFLFEYFSETQRNKGNFPGRFSGRQFSNSRSEMNVSTLELGDSALYLCASSLEQATTEAFFGQGTRLTVV.

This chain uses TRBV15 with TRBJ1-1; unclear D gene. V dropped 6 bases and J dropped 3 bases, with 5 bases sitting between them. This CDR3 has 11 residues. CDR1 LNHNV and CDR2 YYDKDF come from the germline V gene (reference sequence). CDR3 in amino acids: CATSSYTEAFF. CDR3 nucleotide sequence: TGTGCCACCAGTAGTTACACTGAAGCTTTCTTT.

The CDR3 DNA is TGCAGCGGCTCCGGGGGTCACAATGAGCAGTTCTTC. It codes for CSGSGGHNEQFF. The J gene is TRBJ2-1, the V gene TRBV29-1, with a weak D call TRBD2 (6 bases). V gave up 7 bases and J gave up 5 bases, with 12 bases separating them. This CDR3 has 12 residues. CDR1 is SQVTM and CDR2 is ANQGSEA in the germline V gene.

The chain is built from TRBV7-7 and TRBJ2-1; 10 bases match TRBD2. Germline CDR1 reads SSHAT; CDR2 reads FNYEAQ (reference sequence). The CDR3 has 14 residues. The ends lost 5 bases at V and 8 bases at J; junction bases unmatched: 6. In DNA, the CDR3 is TGTGCCAGCAGCCGACTAGCGGGCCGAGATGAGCAGTTCTTC. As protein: CASSRLAGRDEQFF.

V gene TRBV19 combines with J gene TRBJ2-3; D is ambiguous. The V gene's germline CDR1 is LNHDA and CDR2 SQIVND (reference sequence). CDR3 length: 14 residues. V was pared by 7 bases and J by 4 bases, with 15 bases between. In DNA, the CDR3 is TGTGCCAGTACTAGTGGTAGCCCCCCAGATACGCAGTATTTT. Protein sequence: CASTSGSPPDTQYF.

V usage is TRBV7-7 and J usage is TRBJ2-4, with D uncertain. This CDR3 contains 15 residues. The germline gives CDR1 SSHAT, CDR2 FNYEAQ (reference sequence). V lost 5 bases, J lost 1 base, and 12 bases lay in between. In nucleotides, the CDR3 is TGTGCCAGCAGCCCTGCCCTGCAGGCCAAAAACATTCAGTACTTC. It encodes CASSPALQAKNIQYF.

CDR3 protein: CASSSSGTSGRNEQFF. CDR3 in DNA: TGTGCCAGCAGCTCGTCCGGGACTAGCGGGAGAAATGAGCAGTTCTTC. The rearrangement uses TRBV11-3 and TRBJ2-1, with TRBD2 matching over 14 bases. J was trimmed by 7 bases and V by 4 bases; bases with no gene match: 6. Germline loops: CDR1 SGHNT, CDR2 YENEEA. The CDR3 runs to 16 residues. Supplemented by reference TRBV11-3 and TRBJ2-1, the full variable domain reads EAGVVQSPRYKIIEKKQPVAFWCNPISGHNTLYWYLQNLGQGPELLIRYENEEAVDDSQLPKDRFSAERLKGVDSTLKIQPAELGDSAVYLCASSSSGTSGRNEQFFGPGTRLTVL.

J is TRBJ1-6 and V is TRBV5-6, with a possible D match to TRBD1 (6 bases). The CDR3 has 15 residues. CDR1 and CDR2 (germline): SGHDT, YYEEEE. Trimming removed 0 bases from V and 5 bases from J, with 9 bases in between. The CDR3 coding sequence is TGTGCCAGCAGCTTGGGACAGGCCAATAATTCACCCCTCCACTTT. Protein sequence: CASSLGQANNSPLHF.

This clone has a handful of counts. This CDR3 is CSAIRPEGTEAFF. The DNA of the CDR3 is TGCAGCGCCATACGGCCTGAGGGCACTGAAGCTTTCTTT. V is TRBV29-1 and J is TRBJ1-1; D is uncertain. V was clipped by 7 bases and J by 4 bases, with 16 bases between them. The CDR3 consists of 13 residues. The V gene's germline CDR1 is SQVTM and CDR2 ANQGSEA.

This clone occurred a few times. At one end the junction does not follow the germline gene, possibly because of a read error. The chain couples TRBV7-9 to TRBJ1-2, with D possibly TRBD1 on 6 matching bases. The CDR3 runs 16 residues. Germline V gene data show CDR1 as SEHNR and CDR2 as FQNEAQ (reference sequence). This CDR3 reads CSSSPFWTDGGYGYTF. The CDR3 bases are TGTTCCAGCAGCCCTTTTTGGACAGATGGGGGCTATGGCTACACCTTC.

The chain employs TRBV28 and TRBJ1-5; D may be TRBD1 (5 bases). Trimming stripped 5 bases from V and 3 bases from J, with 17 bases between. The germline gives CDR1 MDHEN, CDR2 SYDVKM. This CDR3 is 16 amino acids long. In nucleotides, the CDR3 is TGTGCCAGCAGTATTCGAACGGGGGTGGCCAATCAGCCCCAGCATTTT. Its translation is CASSIRTGVANQPQHF.

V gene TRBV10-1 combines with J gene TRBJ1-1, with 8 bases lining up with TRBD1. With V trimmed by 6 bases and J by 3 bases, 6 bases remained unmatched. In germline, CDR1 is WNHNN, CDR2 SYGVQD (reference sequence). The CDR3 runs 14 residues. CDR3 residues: CASSTGQAHTEAFF. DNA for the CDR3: TGCGCCAGCAGCACGGGACAGGCCCACACTGAAGCTTTCTTT.

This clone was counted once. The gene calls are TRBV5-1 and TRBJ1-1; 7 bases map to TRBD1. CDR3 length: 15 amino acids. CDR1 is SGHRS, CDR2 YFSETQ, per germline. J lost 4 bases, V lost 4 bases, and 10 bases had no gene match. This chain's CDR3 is CASSPTIQGFTEAFF. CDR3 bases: TGCGCCAGCAGCCCCACCATACAGGGGTTCACTGAAGCTTTCTTT.

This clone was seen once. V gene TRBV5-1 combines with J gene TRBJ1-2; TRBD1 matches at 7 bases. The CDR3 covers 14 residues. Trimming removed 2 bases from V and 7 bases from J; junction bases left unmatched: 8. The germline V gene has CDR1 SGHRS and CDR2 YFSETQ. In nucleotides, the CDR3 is TGCGCCAGCAGCTTCTCAGGACAGGAGGGTGGCTACACCTTC. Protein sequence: CASSFSGQEGGYTF.

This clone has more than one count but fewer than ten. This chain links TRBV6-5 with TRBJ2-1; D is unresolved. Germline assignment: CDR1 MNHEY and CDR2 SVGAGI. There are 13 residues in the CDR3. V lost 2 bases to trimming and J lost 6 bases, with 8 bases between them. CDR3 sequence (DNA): TGTGCCAGCAGTTACGCGTCTAGCAATGAGCAGTTCTTC. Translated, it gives CASSYASSNEQFF.

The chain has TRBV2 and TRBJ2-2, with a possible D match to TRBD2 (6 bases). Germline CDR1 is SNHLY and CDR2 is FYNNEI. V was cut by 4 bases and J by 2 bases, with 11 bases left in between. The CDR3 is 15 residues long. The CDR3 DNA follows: TGTGCCAGCAGTGTCACGGGACTTAACACCGGGGAGCTGTTTTTT. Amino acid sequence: CASSVTGLNTGELFF.

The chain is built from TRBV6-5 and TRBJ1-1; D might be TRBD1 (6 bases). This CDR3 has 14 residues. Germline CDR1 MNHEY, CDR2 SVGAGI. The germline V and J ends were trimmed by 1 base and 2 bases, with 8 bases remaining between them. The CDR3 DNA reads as TGTGCCAGCAGTTACTTGGGGACAAACACTGAAGCTTTCTTT. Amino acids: CASSYLGTNTEAFF.

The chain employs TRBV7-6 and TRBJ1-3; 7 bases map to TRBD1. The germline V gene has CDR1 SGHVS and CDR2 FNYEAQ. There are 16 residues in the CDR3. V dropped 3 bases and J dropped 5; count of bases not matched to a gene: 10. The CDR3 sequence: CASSLGRQGARNTIYF. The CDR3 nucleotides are TGTGCCAGCAGCTTGGGAAGACAGGGAGCTCGAAACACCATATATTTT.